One sample yielded the 7 T cell receptor beta chains listed below, sequenced in a study of naive and memory T cell subsets. Findings and limits, study-wide: Possibly reflecting memory cells re-expressing CD45RA, a few larger clonotypes occurred in naive repertoires, especially CD8.

An equimolar mix of two oligonucleotides served as the beta constant-region primer for TRBC1 and TRBC2. Nested alpha and beta constant-region primers with the SP2 primer drove four PCR rounds on ligated cDNA. TCRdb redid the calling of the UMI-ligation and nested PCR reads with MiXCR, one entry per CDR3 protein. The sample carries over 100,000 distinct CDR3 sequences, approximately 14% recorded once. Their target antigens are unknown. Sequencing input: naive CD8+ T cells from blood. The origin of the receptors is a human donor in good health.

This clonotype occurred a few times. The rearrangement uses TRBV19 and TRBJ1-2; no clear D gene. Trimming shortened V by 3 bases and J by 6 bases, and 20 bases separated the two germline ends. Germline V gene lookup returns CDR1 LNHDA and CDR2 SQIVND (reference sequence). CDR3 length equals 16 residues. This CDR3 reads CASSIRPGQARDGYTF. The DNA of the CDR3 is TGTGCCAGTAGTATTCGACCGGGCCAGGCCCGTGATGGCTACACCTTC. Looking up the rest from reference TRBV19 and TRBJ1-2 gives the full variable domain: DGGITQSPKYLFRKEGQNVTLSCEQNLNHDAMYWYRQDPGQGLRLIYYSQIVNDFQKGDIAEGYSVSREKKESFPLTVTSAQKNPTAFYLCASSIRPGQARDGYTFGSGTRLTVV.

This clonotype was found a few times. The chain is built from TRBV5-6 and TRBJ2-5; tentatively, D is TRBD2 (5 bases). Trimming pared 7 bases from V and 5 bases from J, leaving 12 bases between. The CDR3 sequence is 12 residues long. Germline V gene data show CDR1 as SGHDT and CDR2 as YYEEEE. The CDR3 DNA reads as TGTGCCAGCGGCAGAGGGTGGGAGACCCAGTACTTC. It encodes CASGRGWETQYF.

The V gene is TRBV12-3 or TRBV12-4, the J gene TRBJ2-1; D assignment may be TRBD1 or TRBD2 (5 bases each). V lost 0 bases and J 8 bases, leaving 17 bases between the germline ends. This CDR3 spans 16 amino acids. The CDR3 loop is CASSLARGRAGYEQFF. In DNA form, the CDR3 reads TGTGCCAGCAGTTTAGCGCGAGGCAGGGCGGGCTATGAGCAGTTCTTC.

The J gene is TRBJ2-2, the V gene TRBV2; D is ambiguous. From germline, CDR1 is SNHLY and CDR2 FYNNEI. Trimming removed 10 bases from V and 5 bases from J, with 17 bases in between. This CDR3 has 14 amino acids. Here the CDR3 reads CATRSLGGTGELFF. The CDR3 coding sequence is TGTGCCACCAGATCCCTGGGTGGTACCGGGGAGCTGTTTTTT.

The V and J genes are TRBV20-1 and TRBJ2-7; no reliable D call. The germline V gene encodes CDR1 DFQATT and CDR2 SNEGSKA (reference sequence). Trimming took 3 bases from V and 2 from J, leaving 8 bases between them. This CDR3 contains 12 residues. The CDR3 coding sequence is TGCAGTGCTAGGGGCTCGACCTACGAGCAGTACTTC. Translating gives CSARGSTYEQYF.

This clonotype was observed many times. Mismatch with germline at one junction end may stem from a read error. The rearrangement uses TRBV12-3 or TRBV12-4 and TRBJ2-7; D remains unclear. The CDR3 runs 13 residues. The CDR3 DNA reads as TGTGCCAGCAGCTTAGGTGGGACCTACGAGCAGTACTTC. Protein: CASSLGGTYEQYF.

This clonotype was recorded at least ten times. The J gene is TRBJ2-7, the V gene TRBV19; D remains ambiguous. Germline values: CDR1 LNHDA, CDR2 SQIVND (reference sequence). V was clipped by 7 bases and J by 3 bases, with 16 bases between them. The CDR3 has 14 residues. CDR3 bases: TGTGCCAGTACCCCTCCCAAGCAGTACTACGAGCAGTACTTC. It yields the protein CASTPPKQYYEQYF. The full variable domain, completed using reference TRBV19 and TRBJ2-7, is DGGITQSPKYLFRKEGQNVTLSCEQNLNHDAMYWYRQDPGQGLRLIYYSQIVNDFQKGDIAEGYSVSREKKESFPLTVTSAQKNPTAFYLCASTPPKQYYEQYFGPGTRLTVT.